This is a list of T cell receptor beta chains from one sample in a study of T cell changes during pregnancy in multiple sclerosis. Assay: immunoSEQ multiplex PCR; the TCRdb copy retains only in-frame clones and omits some. The sample holds tens of thousands of clones, roughly nine tenths seen once. Material: CD4+ T cells from peripheral blood mononuclear cells, obtained in the first trimester of pregnancy. These receptors came from a female donor with multiple sclerosis, enrolled in a pregnancy study. The CDR3 runs from the conserved cysteine through the conserved F or W. The D gene is left open where the match is weak. The size of a clone is reported for some rows only, either as once, few or many, or as a class for expanded clones.

V gene	J gene	clone size	D gene	CDR3 protein	CDR3 DNA
TRBV7-2	TRBJ2-1	.	.	CASRLYNEQFF	TGTGCCAGCAGACTATACAATGAGCAGTTCTTC
TRBV5-1	TRBJ2-7	.	.	CASSGLGHSYEQYF	TGCGCCAGCAGCGGGCTGGGGCACTCCTACGAGCAGTACTTC
TRBV9	TRBJ2-3	.	.	CASSKGRSGGSTDTQYF	TGTGCCAGCAGCAAAGGGAGGTCGGGGGGCAGCACAGATACGCAGTATTTT
TRBV7-2	TRBJ2-5	.	TRBD2	CASSLGGGAETQYF	TGTGCCAGCAGCTTGGGCGGGGGGGCTGAGACCCAGTACTTC
TRBV11-3	TRBJ1-3	.	.	CASSLGPPGTGNTIYF	TGTGCCAGCAGCTTAGGGCCACCAGGGACTGGAAACACCATATATTTT
TRBV7-2	TRBJ1-5	.	.	CASSLEGGRGNQPQHF	TGTGCCAGCAGCTTAGAGGGAGGCAGAGGCAATCAGCCCCAGCATTTT
TRBV19	TRBJ2-3	once	TRBD2	CASSLNVFTGGSTDTQYF	TGTGCCAGTAGTCTTAACGTCTTCACCGGGGGGAGCACAGATACGCAGTATTTT
TRBV6-1	TRBJ1-5	.	TRBD1	CASTPGQVWGQPQHF	TGTGCCAGCACCCCAGGACAGGTTTGGGGTCAGCCCCAGCATTTT
TRBV18	TRBJ1-6	.	TRBD1	CASSPSGTGRGTNSPLHF	TGTGCCAGCTCACCATCCGGGACAGGTAGAGGAACTAATTCACCCCTCCACTTT
TRBV7-6	TRBJ1-4	.	.	CASSLEGGRKLFF	TGTGCCAGCAGCCTAGAGGGGGGGAGAAAACTGTTTTTT
TRBV7-2	TRBJ1-2	.	.	CASSSFGSSYGYTF	TGTGCCAGCAGCTCTTTCGGGAGCTCTTATGGCTACACCTTC
TRBV9	TRBJ1-1	.	.	CASSPRAGVPFF	TGTGCCAGCAGCCCCCGGGCAGGGGTACCTTTCTTT
TRBV11-2	TRBJ1-4	.	.	CASTGSTNEKLFF	TGTGCCAGCACAGGGTCGACTAATGAAAAACTGTTTTTT
TRBV18	TRBJ2-7	.	TRBD1	CASSPGQNYEQYF	TGTGCCAGCTCACCGGGACAGAACTACGAGCAGTACTTC
TRBV11-1	TRBJ1-2	.	.	CASSLGDYGYTF	TGTGCCAGCAGCTTAGGAGACTATGGCTACACCTTC
TRBV7-3	TRBJ2-7	.	.	CASSPLGGPPAQGRSYEQYF	TGTGCCAGCAGCCCCCTAGGTGGACCACCTGCCCAGGGTCGGAGCTACGAGCAGTACTTC
TRBV18	TRBJ1-4	.	TRBD1	CASSSAGTGKEKLFF	TGTGCCAGCTCATCTGCCGGGACAGGGAAAGAAAAACTGTTTTTT
TRBV9	TRBJ1-3	.	.	CASSVATGGNTIYF	TGTGCCAGCAGCGTAGCTACGGGGGGAAACACCATATATTTT
TRBV5-1	TRBJ1-1	.	TRBD1	CASSWRQGNTEAFF	TGCGCCAGCAGCTGGAGACAGGGCAACACTGAAGCTTTCTTT
TRBV29-1	TRBJ1-1	.	.	CSVARQEITEAFF	TGCAGCGTTGCTCGACAGGAAATTACTGAAGCTTTCTTT
TRBV5-8	TRBJ1-1	.	.	CASSAFVGQMNTEAFF	TGTGCCAGCAGCGCATTCGTGGGCCAGATGAACACTGAAGCTTTCTTT
TRBV29-1	TRBJ2-1	.	TRBD2	CSAKRGSGTYNEQFF	TGCAGCGCCAAGCGGGGGAGCGGGACCTACAATGAGCAGTTCTTC
TRBV7-6	TRBJ2-5	.	.	CASSSTSAGETQYF	TGTGCCAGCAGCTCGACTAGTGCCGGAGAGACCCAGTACTTC
TRBV6-6	TRBJ2-5	.	TRBD1	CASSYSRQGAETQYF	TGTGCCAGCAGTTACTCGCGACAGGGGGCTGAGACCCAGTACTTC
TRBV5-1	TRBJ2-3	.	.	CASSPDLGGPGDTQYF	TGCGCCAGCAGCCCCGATCTGGGGGGGCCCGGAGATACGCAGTATTTT
TRBV2	TRBJ1-2	.	.	CASSEARSGYGYTF	TGTGCCAGCAGTGAAGCAAGGTCGGGGTATGGCTACACCTTC
TRBV2	TRBJ2-7	.	.	CASSTYEQYF	TGTGCCAGCAGTACTTACGAGCAGTACTTC
TRBV5-4	TRBJ1-1	once	.	CASSSGITANTEAFF	TGTGCCAGCAGCTCAGGGATTACTGCCAACACTGAAGCTTTCTTT
TRBV19	TRBJ1-2	.	.	CASKTVNYGYTF	TGTGCCAGTAAAACAGTTAACTATGGCTACACCTTC
TRBV7-6	TRBJ2-7	.	TRBD1	CASSLVGQGATFEQYF	TGTGCCAGCAGCTTAGTGGGACAGGGGGCGACGTTCGAGCAGTACTTC
TRBV4-1	TRBJ2-7	.	.	CASSQRSGDDEQYF	TGCGCCAGCAGCCAGAGGTCGGGGGACGACGAGCAGTACTTC
TRBV5-5	TRBJ2-1	.	.	CASSLRGATYNEQFF	TGTGCCAGCAGCTTGCGTGGGGCCACCTACAATGAGCAGTTCTTC
TRBV4-2	TRBJ1-3	once	.	CASSQDPRSYSGNTIYF	TGTGCCAGCAGCCAAGATCCTCGGAGTTACTCTGGAAACACCATATATTTT
TRBV30	TRBJ2-5	once	TRBD2	CAWSVLAGGETQYF	TGTGCCTGGAGTGTACTAGCGGGGGGGGAGACCCAGTACTTC
TRBV18	TRBJ2-7	.	TRBD1	CASSPSGTGGWYEQYF	TGTGCCAGCTCACCGTCCGGGACAGGGGGCTGGTACGAGCAGTACTTC
TRBV7-9	TRBJ2-1	few	.	CASSFGGSDNEQFF	TGTGCCAGCAGCTTTGGGGGCAGTGACAATGAGCAGTTCTTC
TRBV12-5	TRBJ1-1	once	.	CASGRPGSNTEAFF	TGTGCTAGTGGTCGCCCGGGATCAAACACTGAAGCTTTCTTT
TRBV11-1	TRBJ2-5	.	TRBD2	CASSLGRLAGKETQYF	TGTGCCAGCAGCTTAGGCCGGCTAGCGGGGAAAGAGACCCAGTACTTC
TRBV6-1	TRBJ1-5	.	TRBD1	CASRPGTGGQPQHF	TGTGCCAGCAGGCCAGGGACAGGGGGTCAGCCCCAGCATTTT
TRBV5-6	TRBJ1-4	once	.	CASSLGAGFEKLFF	TGTGCCAGCAGCTTAGGGGCAGGATTTGAAAAACTGTTTTTT
TRBV9	TRBJ1-1	.	.	CASSVAPGTEAFF	TGTGCCAGCAGCGTGGCCCCGGGGACTGAAGCTTTCTTT
TRBV2	TRBJ2-5	few	.	CASSEAQGRVETQYF	TGTGCCAGCAGTGAAGCGCAGGGGCGAGTGGAGACCCAGTACTTC
TRBV18	TRBJ2-3	once	.	CASSPDSTDTQYF	TGTGCCAGCTCACCAGACTCCACAGATACGCAGTATTTT
TRBV4-3	TRBJ1-1	.	.	CASSQDWLLERAAFF	TGCGCCAGCAGCCAAGACTGGCTGTTAGAGAGGGCGGCTTTCTTT
TRBV6-5	TRBJ2-1	once	.	CASLSPPQAQQFF	TGTGCCAGCTTATCCCCCCCCCAAGCTCAGCAGTTCTTC
TRBV6-6	TRBJ2-6	.	TRBD2	CASSYRGGAGANVLTF	TGTGCCAGCAGTTACCGCGGGGGGGCTGGGGCCAACGTCCTGACTTTC
TRBV2	TRBJ2-7	.	.	CASSGGAYYEQYF	TGTGCCAGCAGTGGAGGAGCCTACTACGAGCAGTACTTC
TRBV10-3	TRBJ2-5	.	.	CAISLLGETQYF	TGTGCCATCAGCCTCCTCGGGGAGACCCAGTACTTC
TRBV5-6	TRBJ1-5	.	.	CASSEGQNNQPQHF	TGTGCCAGCAGCGAAGGACAGAATAATCAGCCCCAGCATTTT
TRBV2	TRBJ2-1	.	TRBD2	CASSTTSGGGSNEQFF	TGTGCCAGCAGTACTACTAGCGGGGGTGGAAGCAATGAGCAGTTCTTC
TRBV2	TRBJ1-4	many	.	CASMGLDEKLFF	TGTGCCAGCATGGGCCTTGATGAAAAACTGTTTTTT
TRBV7-2	TRBJ2-5	.	.	CASSQGTETQYF	TGTGCCAGCAGTCAGGGGACGGAGACCCAGTACTTC
TRBV4-3	TRBJ2-1	.	.	CASSQDGTRYNEQFF	TGCGCCAGCAGCCAAGATGGGACTCGTTACAATGAGCAGTTCTTC
TRBV4-2	TRBJ2-2	.	TRBD2	CASSLGLAGGTGELFF	TGTGCCAGCAGCCTGGGACTAGCGGGGGGAACCGGGGAGCTGTTTTTT